In this sample, the clone carrying this T cell receptor (beta chain) turned up a few times. This entry belongs to a study of control samples from healthy donors and cancer patients. Measured with immunoSEQ multiplex PCR; TCRdb has only the in-frame clones, and not every one. Seen here are about 120,000 clones, approximately 92% observed once, and the top ten hold about 1.1%. There are 16 residues in the CDR3. The ends lost 4 bases at V and 8 bases at J; junction bases unmatched: 7. Germline CDR1 reads KGHDR; CDR2 reads SFDVKD. This chain uses TRBV24-1 with TRBJ2-1, with 13 bases lining up with TRBD2. The source material was PBMCs. The TCR originated in a woman aged 50 to 60 with colorectal cancer. CDR3: CATSDPGLAGDHEQFF. Here the CDR3 DNA reads TGTGCCACCAGTGACCCAGGACTAGCGGGAGATCATGAGCAGTTCTTC.